Listed below are T cell receptor beta chains from one sample, sequenced in a study of T cells in Graves' hyperthyroidism and ophthalmopathy. Via MiXCR, TCRdb re-called the multiplex PCR reads, giving one row per CDR3 protein. The data show 300,000 to 400,000 distinct CDR3 sequences, with roughly 23% seen just once and roughly 52% held by the top ten. Sequences were obtained from blood. All receptors come from a woman in her forties or fifties with Graves' hyperthyroidism. Both conserved end residues are part of each CDR3. D genes are given only for firm matches. Size values are once, few and many counts, or a class for expanded clones, and some rows have none.

V gene	clone size	J gene	D gene	CDR3 protein	CDR3 DNA
TRBV20-1	-	TRBJ1-1	-	CSASPQISNTEAFF	TGCAGTGCTAGCCCACAGATAAGTAACACTGAAGCTTTCTTT
TRBV20-1	few	TRBJ1-1	-	CSAHPGRRNTEAFF	TGCAGTGCGCATCCCGGGAGGAGGAACACTGAAGCTTTCTTT
TRBV28	few	TRBJ2-5	TRBD1	CASSRQGAGETQYF	TGTGCCAGCAGTCGTCAGGGGGCAGGAGAGACCCAGTACTTC
TRBV3-1	many	TRBJ2-7	-	CASSQGGRGVYEQYF	TGTGCCAGCAGCCAAGGGGGCAGGGGGGTGTACGAGCAGTACTTC
TRBV15	-	TRBJ1-3	-	CATSRDQGRNTIYF	TGTGCCACCAGCAGAGATCAAGGGCGGAACACCATATATTTT
TRBV2	many	TRBJ1-6	TRBD1	CASRGQGSDNSPLHF	TGTGCCAGCAGAGGACAGGGTTCGGATAATTCACCCCTCCACTTT
TRBV6-5	many	TRBJ1-1	-	CASSYSGPTEAFF	TGTGCCAGCAGTTACTCCGGGCCCACTGAAGCTTTCTTT
TRBV7-3	few	TRBJ2-1	TRBD2	CASSPGSGMEQFF	TGTGCCAGCAGCCCCGGTAGCGGGATGGAGCAGTTCTTC
TRBV30	few	TRBJ2-5	-	CAWSVGNQETQYF	TGTGCCTGGAGTGTAGGCAACCAAGAGACCCAGTACTTC
TRBV12-3/TRBV12-4	many	TRBJ2-2	-	CASSLSGTNTGELFF	TGTGCCAGCAGTTTATCGGGGACGAACACCGGGGAGCTGTTTTTT
TRBV20-1	-	TRBJ1-3	-	CSARGLGSGNTIYF	TGCAGTGCTAGAGGTCTAGGGTCTGGAAACACCATATATTTT
TRBV5-4	-	TRBJ2-1	TRBD1	CASSPGGQGATNEQFF	TGTGCCAGCAGCCCGGGGGGACAGGGGGCGACTAATGAGCAGTTCTTC
TRBV5-5	many	TRBJ2-7	-	CASSPLQFGTDYEQYF	TGTGCCAGCAGCCCACTCCAGTTCGGGACCGACTACGAGCAGTACTTC
TRBV12-3/TRBV12-4	many	TRBJ2-1	-	CASSFWNSYNEQFF	TGTGCCAGCAGTTTTTGGAACTCCTACAATGAGCAGTTCTTC
TRBV28	many	TRBJ2-5	-	CASSPRVGSPRETQYF	TGTGCCAGCAGCCCCAGAGTTGGCAGTCCTAGGGAGACCCAGTACTTC
TRBV12-3/TRBV12-4	-	TRBJ2-7	TRBD2	CASSPTSGSIHEQYF	TGTGCCAGCAGCCCGACTAGCGGCTCCATTCACGAGCAGTACTTC
TRBV2	-	TRBJ1-2	-	CAARRGGPYGYTF	TGTGCCGCGAGGAGGGGGGGCCCCTATGGCTACACCTTC
TRBV28	-	TRBJ1-2	TRBD1	CASSSRGTGAPNGYTF	TGTGCCAGCAGTAGTCGAGGGACAGGGGCACCCAATGGCTACACCTTC
TRBV5-4	-	TRBJ1-2	-	CASSMRISYGYTF	TGTGCCAGCAGCATGCGAATTTCCTATGGCTACACCTTC
TRBV7-3	few	TRBJ2-7	-	CASSPSPGSEYEQYF	TGTGCCAGCAGCCCAAGTCCGGGTTCGGAATACGAGCAGTACTTC
TRBV5-8	many	TRBJ2-3	TRBD1	CASSHRGLTDTQYF	TGTGCCAGCAGCCACAGGGGTCTCACAGATACGCAGTATTTT
TRBV19	few	TRBJ2-2	TRBD1	CAKDRGNVGELFF	TGTGCCAAGGACAGGGGAAACGTCGGGGAGCTGTTTTTT
TRBV7-2	-	TRBJ1-5	-	CASSVRADNQPQHF	TGTGCCAGCAGCGTTCGGGCGGACAATCAGCCCCAGCATTTT
TRBV5-1	-	TRBJ2-7	TRBD2	CASSLPKRENDEQYF	TGCGCCAGCAGCCTTCCAAAGCGGGAGAATGACGAGCAGTACTTC
TRBV28	many	TRBJ1-4	TRBD1	CASSLGQTGGREKLFF	TGTGCCAGCAGTTTGGGACAGACAGGGGGCAGAGAAAAACTGTTTTTT
TRBV9	-	TRBJ2-3	-	CASSERGPGTDTQYF	TGTGCCAGCAGCGAACGGGGACCTGGCACAGATACGCAGTATTTT
TRBV30	few	TRBJ1-1	-	CAWRVGGNTEAFF	TGTGCCTGGCGTGTTGGGGGAAACACTGAAGCTTTCTTT
TRBV20-1	-	TRBJ2-1	TRBD2	CSLLISGDHNEQFF	TGCAGCCTGCTCATTAGCGGGGACCACAATGAGCAGTTCTTC
TRBV20-1	-	TRBJ1-5	-	CSASVEMGSNQPQHF	TGCAGTGCTAGCGTCGAGATGGGCAGCAATCAGCCCCAGCATTTT
TRBV7-8	many	TRBJ2-2	-	CASSQSRVEKTGELFF	TGTGCCAGCAGCCAGTCCAGGGTGGAAAAAACCGGGGAGCTGTTTTTT
TRBV28	-	TRBJ1-5	TRBD1	CASSSSRGNQPQHF	TGTGCCAGCAGTTCCTCCAGGGGGAATCAGCCCCAGCATTTT